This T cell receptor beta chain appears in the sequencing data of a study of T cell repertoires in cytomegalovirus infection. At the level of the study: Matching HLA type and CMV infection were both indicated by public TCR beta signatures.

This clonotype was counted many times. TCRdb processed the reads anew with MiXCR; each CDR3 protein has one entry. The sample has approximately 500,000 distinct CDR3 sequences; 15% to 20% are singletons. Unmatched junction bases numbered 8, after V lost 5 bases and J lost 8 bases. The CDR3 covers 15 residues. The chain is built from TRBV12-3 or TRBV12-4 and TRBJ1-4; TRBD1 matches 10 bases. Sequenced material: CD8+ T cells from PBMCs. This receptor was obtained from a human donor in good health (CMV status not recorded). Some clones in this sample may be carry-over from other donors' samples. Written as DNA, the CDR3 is TGTGCCAGCAGTGGTGGGACAGGGGTGGGAGAAAAACTGTTTTTT. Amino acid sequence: CASSGGTGVGEKLFF.